The 17 T cell receptor beta chains below all came from one sample that was sequenced in a study of blood T cell repertoires in COVID-19. Clones were read by immunoSEQ multiplex PCR, and TCRdb kept only the in-frame ones, dropping some. The table lists more than 40,000 clones, 80% to 90% of them singletons. Sequenced material: peripheral blood. The receptor source for this set is an elderly woman with acute or convalescent COVID-19.

The chain uses TRBV6-5 and TRBJ2-5, with 7 bases that match TRBD1. V dropped 4 bases and J dropped 10; count of bases not matched to a gene: 9. Germline lookup yields CDR1 MNHEY and CDR2 SVGAGI. CDR3 size: 13 residues. As DNA, the CDR3 is TGTGCCAGCAGTTGGACAGGCCCGAAGGTCCAGTACTTC. Residues: CASSWTGPKVQYF.

Comments on this clone: The same CDR3 can be traced to other DNA sequences in this sample. V and J are TRBV7-9 and TRBJ2-1; 7 bases fit TRBD1. This CDR3 is 13 amino acids long. Germline V CDR1 and CDR2: SEHNR, FQNEAQ (reference sequence). Trimming at V came to 2 bases and at J to 6 bases, leaving 1 base not matched to a gene. The CDR3 loop is CASSLSGGNEQFF. The CDR3 DNA sequence: TGTGCCAGCAGCTTATCAGGGGGCAATGAGCAGTTCTTC.

In DNA form, the CDR3 reads TGTGCCAGCAGCTCAGCGGGGGGCACAGATACGCAGTATTTT. Its protein is CASSSAGGTDTQYF. The chain uses TRBV11-3 and TRBJ2-3; 8 bases line up with TRBD2. After removal of 4 bases from V and 1 base from J, the junction contained 1 base not matched to a gene. Germline V gene lookup returns CDR1 SGHNT and CDR2 YENEEA. The CDR3 runs to 14 residues.

This rearrangement joins TRBV2 to TRBJ1-5, with D possibly being TRBD1 (5 bases). V lost 8 bases and J 2 bases, leaving 16 bases between the germline ends. There are 15 residues in the CDR3. The germline V gene encodes CDR1 SNHLY and CDR2 FYNNEI. The CDR3 region is CASGRDRDGNQPQHF. In nucleotides, the CDR3 is TGTGCCAGCGGGAGGGACCGGGACGGCAATCAGCCCCAGCATTTT.

The V gene is TRBV4-1, the J gene TRBJ1-2; 11 bases fit TRBD1. This CDR3 comprises 15 residues. The germline gives CDR1 MGHRA, CDR2 YSYEKL. The V and J ends lost 4 bases and 4 bases, in that order; junction bases with no gene match: 5. The CDR3 loop reads CASSRGQGGAYGYTF. The CDR3 coding sequence is TGCGCCAGCAGCCGGGGACAGGGGGGGGCCTATGGCTACACCTTC.

This rearrangement joins TRBV18 to TRBJ2-5; D is possibly TRBD2 (5 bases). Per germline, CDR1 KGHSH and CDR2 LQKENI. The CDR3 is 13 residues long. V was trimmed by 3 bases and J by 4 bases, leaving 9 bases between them. The CDR3 reads CASSPPGIETQYF. The CDR3 DNA reads as TGTGCCAGCTCACCTCCGGGGATAGAGACCCAGTACTTC.

V usage is TRBV5-1 and J usage is TRBJ2-1; no clear D gene. Germline V gene lookup returns CDR1 SGHRS and CDR2 YFSETQ. This CDR3 contains 14 residues. Trimming stripped 0 bases from V and 8 bases from J, with 12 bases between. CDR3 in DNA: TGCGCCAGCAGCTTGGAACATCCAAATGATGAGCAGTTCTTC. Amino acid sequence: CASSLEHPNDEQFF.

The rearrangement joins TRBV9 to TRBJ1-2; D remains ambiguous. The CDR3 runs 17 residues. Germline V gene data show CDR1 as SGDLS and CDR2 as YYNGEE. The V end was cut by 3 bases, the J end by 0 bases, with 18 bases between. The CDR3 nucleotides are TGTGCCAGCAGCGGAGCCACAGAATTCCAAGCTAACTATGGCTACACCTTC. Its protein is CASSGATEFQANYGYTF.

This chain joins TRBV9 and TRBJ2-1; D call uncertain. CDR3 size: 15 residues. Germline CDR1 and CDR2: SGDLS and YYNGEE. Trimming cost V 1 base and J 5 bases, with 13 bases left between them. CDR3 nucleotide sequence: TGTGCCAGCAGCGTACCACCCCTGGCAGACAATGAGCAGTTCTTC. This gives the protein CASSVPPLADNEQFF.

The chain uses TRBV6-5 and TRBJ2-7; 8 positions agree with TRBD2. V shed 8 bases, J shed 2 bases, and the junction held 8 bases outside the gene matches. The CDR3 spans 14 residues. Germline CDR1 and CDR2: MNHEY and SVGAGI. The CDR3 spells CASYPRGGPYEQYF. CDR3 DNA sequence: TGTGCCAGCTATCCCCGGGGGGGACCCTACGAGCAGTACTTC.

J is TRBJ2-7 and V is TRBV5-1; D may be TRBD2 (6 bases). Looked up from germline, CDR1 is SGHRS and CDR2 is YFSETQ. The CDR3 length is 15 residues. V lost 3 bases, J lost 2 bases, and 15 bases lay in between. The CDR3 loop is CASSSQSGSPYEQYF. The CDR3 DNA reads as TGCGCCAGCAGCTCCCAAAGCGGGTCACCCTACGAGCAGTACTTC.

This chain uses TRBV18 with TRBJ2-3; TRBD2 might be the D (6 bases). The germline V gene has CDR1 KGHSH and CDR2 LQKENI. Trimming cost V 0 bases and J 6 bases, with 10 bases left between them. This CDR3 has 14 amino acids. The CDR3 DNA reads TGTGCCAGCTCACCACCGGCCGGGAGCGATACGCAGTATTTT. Encoded protein: CASSPPAGSDTQYF.

This clone was seen a single time. The chain carries TRBV5-8 and TRBJ2-1; 8 bases map to TRBD2. Trimming cost V 9 bases and J 2 bases; bases outside gene matches: 10. The CDR3 has 15 residues. Germline lookup yields CDR1 SGHTS and CDR2 YDEGEE. Here the CDR3 DNA reads TGTGCCATCTCACCGGGGGGGGGCCCCTACAATGAGCAGTTCTTC. This codes for CAISPGGGPYNEQFF.

This sequence joins TRBV10-3 and TRBJ1-6; no firm D call. This CDR3 spans 13 amino acids. Trimming removed 2 bases from V and 6 bases from J, with 5 bases in between. CDR1 and CDR2 from the germline V gene are ENHRY and SYGVKD. The CDR3 DNA is TGTGCCATCAGTGAGAGGAGTAATTCACCCCTCCACTTT. Protein sequence: CAISERSNSPLHF.

The V gene is TRBV12-3 or TRBV12-4, the J gene TRBJ1-2; D perhaps matches TRBD1 (6 bases). There are 12 residues in the CDR3. The V gene lost 2 bases and the J gene lost 8 bases, with 9 bases spanning the gap. The CDR3 protein is CASSLKQGGYTF. In DNA, the CDR3 is TGTGCCAGCAGTTTAAAGCAGGGGGGCTACACCTTC.

This clone was seen just once. The rearrangement links TRBV12-5 to TRBJ1-2; unclear D gene. The CDR3 length is 13 residues. CDR1 LGHNT and CDR2 FRNRAP come from the germline V gene. V was cut by 3 bases and J by 4 bases, with 9 bases left in between. CDR3 sequence reads: CASGLEPVYGYTF. In DNA form, the CDR3 reads TGTGCTAGTGGTTTAGAACCGGTCTATGGCTACACCTTC.

This chain joins TRBV3-1 (or the pseudogene TRBV3-2) and TRBJ1-2, with D unresolved. The V end was cut by 3 bases, the J end by 7 bases, with 9 bases between. This CDR3 is built from 12 residues. The germline V gene has CDR1 LGHDT and CDR2 YNNKEL (reference sequence). CDR3 DNA sequence: TGTGCCAGCAGCCATCAGAACCGTGGCTACACCTTC. It encodes CASSHQNRGYTF.